This T cell receptor beta chain was sequenced during a study of cytomegalovirus exposure and HLA in healthy donors (dated by TCRdb to 2016 to 2017). Some background on the complete study: An earlier analysis of some 620 of the donors reported around 280 Gb of sequence data and 117 million unique TCR beta sequences obtained from some 170 million T cells. The number of donors typed differed by locus, with about 620-630 for A, B, C, DRB1 and DQB1, around 560 for DQA1, under 610 for DPA1, and around 430 for DPB1. The study used immunosequencing to profile the T cell repertoires of several hundred subjects and linked those repertoires to cytomegalovirus serostatus. An earlier analysis of about 620 of the donors applied high-throughput TCR beta sequencing to assess whether each TCR beta V gene segment acted as functional or pseudogenic. The later analysis used no new phenotypic data to find candidate immune exposures, relying instead on TCR beta sequences and their occurrence across donors. Every repertoire in the discovery cohort had been generated on one and the same sequencing platform. Among 300 to 500 genotyped donors of the cohort, an average of approximately 240,000 unique TCR beta nucleotide sequences was sequenced per donor, of which about 19% were non-productive. Class I and class II HLA loci were covered by the typing at four-digit resolution. Alongside the repertoire data, information on donor age, sex, ethnicity and CMV serostatus was compiled. A later genetic analysis took genome-wide SNP genotypes for about three fifths of the roughly 670 donors and used that subset as a discovery cohort. Among the approximately 400 genotyped donors, roughly 80% belonged to the genetic ancestry cluster associated with self-reported Caucasian donors. Along with the roughly 670-subject first cohort, a separate validation cohort of 120 different subjects was used. High-throughput TCR immunosequencing, statistical association of individual TCRs with disease status, and machine learning were combined to predict cytomegalovirus infection status. About 310 gigabases of sequencing data and roughly 90 million unique TCR sequences were included in an early release covering about 700 HLA-typed donors. The study was designed to test whether signatures of past pathogen exposure could be identified by cataloging public T cell receptors. Several DR-DQ haplotypes were handled as single units for association and clustering because linkage in the cohort was strong. A later analysis re-analyzed previously published TCR beta repertoires from 550 to 700 donors and added high-resolution HLA genotyping to study TCR occurrence patterns. Results and caveats for the whole study, not just this receptor: The study listed 164 TCR beta chains as associated with cytomegalovirus. According to a later analysis, parvovirus B19, influenza, CMV and Epstein-Barr virus appeared linked to several top co-occurrence clusters. When HLA alleles, especially DR and DQ, strongly co-occurred, TCR associations were difficult to assign to individual alleles. Because the 87-base-pair reads could not distinguish some IMGT-functional V segments, including TRBV6-2 and TRBV6-3, those segments were excluded. Sequencing depth was assumed to be roughly uniform across donors in the presence/absence analyses, though that assumption may not hold. In vitro tests confirmed that a few of the cytomegalovirus-associated TCR beta chains recognize cytomegalovirus antigens. In a later analysis, TCR association rates were found to vary across HLA loci, with the most associated TCRs seen for DRB1 alleles and the fewest for HLA-C alleles. It was suggested by the authors that the approach could potentially be generalized to other disease states and immunological phenotypes. A later genetic analysis reported fewer N-insertions in productive TCRs among donors in an Asian-associated ancestry cluster than the roughly 650-donor mean. A further reported finding was that TCR beta sequences accurately predicted the HLA-A and HLA-B alleles for most subjects in the first cohort. A group of highly shared sequence variants was considered likely to be a technical artifact of the sequencing pipeline. Immune exposure information for the cohort was limited to CMV serostatus. A later analysis found that most CMV-associated TCR beta chains appeared HLA-restricted, with HLA associations seemingly driven largely by CMV exposure. Linkage disequilibrium might explain the correlated functional status among segregating V segments, but an unknown experimental factor could not be excluded. In a later analysis, HLA-associated TCR beta chains showed more clonal expansion and lower generation probabilities than non-associated chains that were equally common. In a later analysis, around 17,000 TCR beta sequences were associated with specific HLA alleles at a false discovery rate of 0.05. The classifier was reported to diagnose cytomegalovirus status with high specificity and sensitivity in both the original cohort and the validation cohort. Because counts were too low, some 17 rarely observed V segments, including chromosome 9 orphons, were left out of the earlier analysis of 500 to 750 of the donors. In a later genetic analysis, a missense DCLRE1C variant was associated with V-gene and J-gene trimming of TCR beta chains, and the association was replicated in an independent cohort. The cohort was sequenced for TCR beta chains only, and without alpha or paired-chain data the features that could be detected were limited. Most TCR sequences were seen in very few donors, while some public TCRs were found in many individuals. In an earlier analysis of some 550 of the donors, most TCR beta V segments were observed in productive rearrangements about 87% or about 30% of the time, broadly matching IMGT annotations. Because HLA typing was unavailable for some donors at each locus, only the typed subset was used in association tests.

As for this clone: Its specific antigen is unknown. No base qualities exist here, and no much larger clone lies one base off it.

The CDR3 spans 15 residues, from the cysteine through the phenylalanine. This entry keeps only the CDR3 DNA: 45 bases, framed from base 1. CDR1 and CDR2 are read off the germline V gene as MNHEY and SVGAGI. V is pared back by 6 bases and J by 2 bases, with 14 bases lying between the germline termini. The cohort was made up of 666 healthy bone marrow donors. At the time of sampling, every cohort member was nominally healthy, though immune exposures that went unrecorded were likely present. The donor was CMV seronegative and belonged to the group of 320 or so seronegative cohort members. Each donor provided a peripheral blood sample, and peripheral blood mononuclear cells were used for TCR beta sequencing. The Qiagen DNeasy Blood Extraction Kit was used to extract genomic DNA from the blood cell samples. To prepare the library, the immunoSEQ multiplex PCR assay was applied. For the multiplex PCR, a mixture combining 60 forward primers for TCR Vbeta segments and 13 reverse primers for TCR Jbeta segments was used. Amplification of the CDR3 region of rearranged TCR beta genes was performed with a multiplex PCR assay on genomic DNA. On the Illumina HiSeq System, the amplified TCR beta libraries were sequenced as 87-base-pair reads. Per the source publication's procedure: In a later analysis, approximately 74 million unique TCR beta chains were counted across the roughly 700 repertoires, and roughly 11 million of these chains were shared by at least two donors. A nearest-neighbor algorithm error-corrected the raw reads and collapsed the reads into unique sequences, merging closely related sequences to remove PCR and sequencing errors. Alignment of CDR3 sequences to IMGT reference sequences was used to assign V, D and J gene segments. For a sequence to be retained, at least a six-nucleotide match to both a V gene segment and a J gene segment was required. A rearrangement was called productive if the CDR3 had no stop codons and remained in frame with V and J, and every other rearrangement was called non-productive. CDR3 was defined according to IMGT convention as the region running from the second conserved V-encoded cysteine to the conserved J-encoded phenylalanine. Sequences without an unambiguous match to a single V gene segment were excluded from the earlier analysis of about 630 of the donors. An earlier analysis of approximately 590 of the donors called V segments functional above 56.7% productive rearrangements and segregating when the between-donor standard deviation exceeded 5%. A statistical classification framework was built for diagnosing cytomegalovirus status from the catalog of TCR beta chain sequences. In a later analysis, TCR nucleotide sequences were compared against IMGT/GENE-DB human TR gene sequences so that V and J genes could be assigned. Using the TCRdist pipeline, a later analysis assigned CDR3 sequences along with most-parsimonious VDJ recombination scenarios. In a later analysis, each TCR beta chain was defined by its CDR3 amino acid sequence together with its V-gene family, and reads without a unique V-gene family were excluded. To address suspected cross-contamination and a sequencing artifact, a later analysis removed over 500 highly shared, low-generation-probability nucleotide sequences. A later analysis calculated a clonal expansion index for each public chain from normalized within-repertoire ranks of inferred template counts. In a later analysis, generation probabilities were computed using a VDJ recombination model fitted to out-of-frame rearrangements, and the results were checked against IGoR. Hypergeometric tests were used in a later analysis to score TCR-TCR, TCR-HLA and TCR-CMV co-occurrence, with a repertoire-size bias correction applied to the TCR pairs. False discovery rates were estimated in a later analysis by permuting HLA or CMV assignments 20 times. In a later analysis, co-occurring TCRs were grouped using DBSCAN, with TCRdist sequence similarity added in when clustering inside HLA-allele-positive subsets. Repertoires with fewer than 30,000 or more than 120,000 public chains, plus five repertoires with anomalous nucleotide sharing, were excluded from co-occurrence clustering. Imported from immuneACCESS, the table was reduced by TCRdb to in-frame sequences with V and J called. These copies leave out some clones; in studies compared against another copy, an unresolved V gene accounts for under half, and the cause of the remainder is not known. The V and J calls and clone size are taken from that table; D and trimming were inferred from the DNA. The sample contains about 160,000 clones, more than 70% of them found a single time. The ten largest clones take up 1.3% to 1.5% of the sample.

Sequences were obtained from PBMCs. In this chain, TRBV6-5 is recombined with TRBJ1-3; TRBD1 is possibly the D segment (5 matching bases). This receptor was obtained from a man in his 60s in good health and CMV-seronegative. The CDR3 corresponds to CASSSRGATGNTIYF. The bases read TGTGCCAGCAGCTCCCGTGGGGCGACTGGAAACACCATATATTTT.